This entry concerns a single T cell receptor (beta chain). Germline V gene data show CDR1 as MNHGY and CDR2 as SVAAGI. V gave up 3 bases and J gave up 1 base, with 18 bases separating them. This CDR3 has 17 residues. The data were obtained in a study of T cells in Graves' hyperthyroidism and ophthalmopathy. Regions amplified from RNA transcripts were the TCR beta CDR3 regions. First-round RT-PCR with HTBI primers amplified the TCR CDR3 region. TCRdb re-analysed the multiplex PCR reads in MiXCR, keeping a single row per CDR3 protein. The table includes more than 300,000 distinct CDR3 sequences, about 12% detected once.

This chain joins TRBV6-9 and TRBJ2-5, with D possibly being TRBD2 (6 bases). Material for sequencing was blood. The sequence derives from a woman under 30 with Graves' hyperthyroidism. The CDR3: CASSYTKTGTFQETQYF. The DNA for the CDR3 is TGTGCCAGCAGTTACACTAAAACCGGGACTTTCCAAGAGACCCAGTACTTC.